This TCR beta chain was captured in a study of Ad26.COV2.S vaccination and SARS-CoV-2 variants (dated by TCRdb to the early 2020s). Regarding the research as a whole: Vaccine-arm donors were drawn from COV1001, a multicentre, randomized, double-blind, placebo-controlled phase I-IIa trial of Ad26.COV2.S in healthy adults. A total of roughly 32 samples were included in the TCR-sequenced set, comprising around 20 Ad26.COV2.S vaccine recipients, 5 placebo recipients and 8 SARS-CoV-2 convalescent individuals. Blinding of investigators to trial group allocation was maintained during experiments and outcome assessment. Trial participants were randomized into five groups of five: low-dose or high-dose Ad26.COV2.S given once or twice, or placebo on both occasions. The specificity and breadth of SARS-CoV-2-reactive T cell receptors after Ad26.COV2.S vaccination were assessed by TCRbeta repertoire sequencing. Ad26.COV2.S was administered intramuscularly at 5 x 10^10 or 1 x 10^11 viral particles, either as a single shot or as two shots given 56 days apart.

The immunoSEQ Assay was the method used to sequence TCRbeta CDR3 regions. After extraction, genomic DNA underwent amplification by bias-controlled multiplex PCR, followed by high-throughput sequencing. As for the authors' bioinformatics: To quantify the absolute abundance of every unique TCRbeta CDR3 region, sequences were collapsed and filtered. T cell fraction was estimated by normalization of TCRbeta template counts to usable DNA, with usable DNA being measured through amplification of reference genes present in all nucleated cells. Repertoire TCRs were annotated as SARS-CoV-2-specific by exact matching of V gene, CDR3 amino acid sequence and J gene to a known reactive TCR set. The reference SARS-CoV-2 TCR set came from MIRA and was filtered for enrichment in COVID-19-positive ImmuneCODE repertoires, removing public or cross-reactive TCRs. Using the MIRA antigens, annotated TCRs were further analysed by specific ORF or by position within an ORF. Breadth was defined as annotated unique rearrangements over total unique productive rearrangements; depth was the summed frequency of those rearrangements. Two-sided Wilcoxon rank-sum tests were used to compare TCR breadth between groups. TCRdb mirrors the immuneACCESS table, restricted to in-frame sequences. Some clones are absent from its copies; in checked studies, under half trace to an unresolved V gene, and the reason for the others is unknown. Clone size and the V and J calls come from that table; the DNA yielded D and trimming. For this sample the table gives some 390,000 clones, of which 89% were detected only once. The top ten clonotypes cover 1.5% to 2% of the sample.

Findings and caveats that apply to the study as a whole: Compared with placebo recipients, Ad26.COV2.S recipients showed higher spike-specific TCR breadth (P = 0.0014). The authors noted that the TCR breadth and depth analyses may have underestimated total T cell responses. Substantial breadth of spike-specific CD8+ and CD4+ T cell responses was reported after vaccination. Non-spike TCR breadth was comparable between vaccine and placebo recipients, consistent with the vaccine containing only spike. The study was not powered to compare responses between vaccine doses or regimens.

The germline V end is reduced by 5 bases and the J end by 3 bases; junction bases left unmatched: 5. The CDR3 sequence holds 15 residues, the cysteine and phenylalanine included. Solely the CDR3 DNA is kept, with 45 bases framed from the first base. Per the germline V gene (reference sequence), MNHEY is the CDR1 and SMNVEV is the CDR2. The treatment or condition label corresponds to: some 20 received Ad26.COV2.S at low or high dose, single or two shots; roughly 5 received placebo; per-sample allocation not given. Repertoires of vaccine and placebo recipients were sequenced from samples taken on day 63 after the first injection. Cohort 1b enrolled about two dozen adults aged 18-55 years at a single site in Boston, USA, between 29 July and 7 August 2020. Ad26.COV2.S consisted of a replication-incompetent adenovirus type 26 vector by which a prefusion-stabilized SARS-CoV-2 spike protein from the original Wuhan strain was expressed.

On this clone: No cognate antigen has been identified for it. No quality values exist for individual bases; no much larger clone is one base distant.

This receptor was taken from a person between 18 and 60 years old who received the Ad26.COV2.S COVID-19 vaccine or a placebo. The chain employs TRBV27 and TRBJ2-2, and TRBD1 matches 8 of the central bases. The sample in question was peripheral blood, obtained in a trial of Ad26.COV2.S vaccine versus placebo. The DNA reads TGTGCCAGCAGTGTGACAGGGGCGTACACCGGGGAGCTGTTTTTT. Its translation reads: CASSVTGAYTGELFF.